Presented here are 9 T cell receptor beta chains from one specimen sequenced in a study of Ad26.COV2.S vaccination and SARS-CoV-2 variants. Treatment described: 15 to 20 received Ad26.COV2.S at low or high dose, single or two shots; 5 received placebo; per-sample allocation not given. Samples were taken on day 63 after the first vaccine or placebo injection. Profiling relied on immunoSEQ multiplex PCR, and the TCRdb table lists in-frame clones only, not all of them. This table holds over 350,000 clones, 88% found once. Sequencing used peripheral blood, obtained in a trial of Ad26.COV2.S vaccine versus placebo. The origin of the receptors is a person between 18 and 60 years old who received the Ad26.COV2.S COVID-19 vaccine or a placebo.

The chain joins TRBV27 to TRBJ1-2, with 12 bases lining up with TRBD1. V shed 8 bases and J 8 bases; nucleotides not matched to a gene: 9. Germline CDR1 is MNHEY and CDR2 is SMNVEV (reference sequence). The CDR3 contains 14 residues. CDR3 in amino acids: CASRQMGQGAGYTF. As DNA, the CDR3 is TGTGCCAGCCGACAGATGGGACAGGGGGCCGGCTACACCTTC.

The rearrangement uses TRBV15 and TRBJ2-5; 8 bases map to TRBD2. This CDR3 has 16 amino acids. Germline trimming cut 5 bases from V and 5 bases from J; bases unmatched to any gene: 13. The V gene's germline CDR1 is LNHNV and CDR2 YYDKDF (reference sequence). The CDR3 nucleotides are TGTGCCACCAGCGCTCCGGGACTAGGGGCGGGGGAGACCCAGTACTTC. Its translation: CATSAPGLGAGETQYF.

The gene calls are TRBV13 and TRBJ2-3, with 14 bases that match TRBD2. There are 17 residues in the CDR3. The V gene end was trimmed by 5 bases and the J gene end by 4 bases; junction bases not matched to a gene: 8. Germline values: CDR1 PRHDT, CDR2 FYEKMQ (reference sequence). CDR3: CASSLGTSGGSADTQYF. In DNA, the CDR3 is TGTGCCAGCAGCCTCGGGACTAGCGGGGGCTCGGCAGATACGCAGTATTTT.

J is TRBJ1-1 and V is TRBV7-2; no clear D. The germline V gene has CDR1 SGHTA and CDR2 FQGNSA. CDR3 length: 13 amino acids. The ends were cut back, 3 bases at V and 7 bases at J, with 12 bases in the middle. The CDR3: CASSFRLGGEAFF. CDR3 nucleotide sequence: TGTGCCAGCAGCTTTCGATTAGGCGGTGAAGCTTTCTTT.

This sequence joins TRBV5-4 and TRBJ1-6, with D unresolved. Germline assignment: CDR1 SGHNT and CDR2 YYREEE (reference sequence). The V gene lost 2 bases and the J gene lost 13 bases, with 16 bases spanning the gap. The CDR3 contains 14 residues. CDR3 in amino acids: CASSLGIGASPLHF. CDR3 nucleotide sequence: TGTGCCAGCAGCTTAGGTATAGGTGCGAGTCCCCTCCACTTT.

The DNA of the CDR3 is TGTGCCAGCAGTGAATTTAGGAGGGAGACCCAGTACTTC. This translates into CASSEFRRETQYF. The chain carries TRBV2 and TRBJ2-5; TRBD2 is a possible D gene (5 bases). Per the germline V gene, CDR1 is SNHLY and CDR2 is FYNNEI. The germline V and J ends were trimmed by 2 bases and 5 bases, with 9 bases remaining between them. This CDR3 has 13 amino acids.

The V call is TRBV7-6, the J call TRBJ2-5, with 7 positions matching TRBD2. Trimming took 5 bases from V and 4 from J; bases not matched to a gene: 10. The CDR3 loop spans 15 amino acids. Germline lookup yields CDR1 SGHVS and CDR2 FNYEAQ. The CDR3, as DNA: TGTGCCAGCAGCCGCACCGGGACTAAGATAGAGACCCAGTACTTC. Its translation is CASSRTGTKIETQYF. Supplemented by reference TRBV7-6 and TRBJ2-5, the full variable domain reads GAGVSQSPRYKVTKRGQDVALRCDPISGHVSLYWYRQALGQGPEFLTYFNYEAQQDKSGLPNDRFSAERPEGSISTLTIQRTEQRDSAMYRCASSRTGTKIETQYFGPGTRLLVL.

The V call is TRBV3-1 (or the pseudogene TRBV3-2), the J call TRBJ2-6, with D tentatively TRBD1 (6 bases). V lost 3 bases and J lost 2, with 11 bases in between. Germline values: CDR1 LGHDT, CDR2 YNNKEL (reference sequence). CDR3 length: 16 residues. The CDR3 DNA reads TGTGCCAGCAGCCAGGAGAGGACAGCTGGGGCCAACGTCCTGACTTTC. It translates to CASSQERTAGANVLTF.

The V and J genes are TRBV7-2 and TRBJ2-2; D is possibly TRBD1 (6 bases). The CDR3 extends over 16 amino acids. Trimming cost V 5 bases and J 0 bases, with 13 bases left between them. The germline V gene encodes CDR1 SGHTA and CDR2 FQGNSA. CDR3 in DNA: TGTGCCAGCAGCCAAACCGGGACAACGAACACCGGGGAGCTGTTTTTT. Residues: CASSQTGTTNTGELFF.